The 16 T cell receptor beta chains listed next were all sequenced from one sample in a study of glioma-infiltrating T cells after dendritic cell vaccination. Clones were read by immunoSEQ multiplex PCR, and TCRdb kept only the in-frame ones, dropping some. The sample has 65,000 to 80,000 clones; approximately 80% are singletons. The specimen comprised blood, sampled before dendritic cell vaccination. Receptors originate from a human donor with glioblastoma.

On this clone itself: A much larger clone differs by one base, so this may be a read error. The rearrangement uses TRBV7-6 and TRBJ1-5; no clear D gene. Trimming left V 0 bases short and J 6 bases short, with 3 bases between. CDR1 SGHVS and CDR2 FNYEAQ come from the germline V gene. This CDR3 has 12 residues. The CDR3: CASSLAGQPQHF. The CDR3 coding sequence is TGTGCCAGCAGCTTAGCCGGTCAGCCCCAGCATTTT.

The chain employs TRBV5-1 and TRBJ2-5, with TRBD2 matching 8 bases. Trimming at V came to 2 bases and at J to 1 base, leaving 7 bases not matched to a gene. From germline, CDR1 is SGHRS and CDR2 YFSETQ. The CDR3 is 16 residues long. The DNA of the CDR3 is TGCGCCAGCAGCTTAGATGGCGGGGGGCGCCAAGAGACCCAGTACTTC. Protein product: CASSLDGGGRQETQYF. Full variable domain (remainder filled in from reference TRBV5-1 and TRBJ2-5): KAGVTQTPRYLIKTRGQQVTLSCSPISGHRSVSWYQQTPGQGLQFLFEYFSETQRNKGNFPGRFSGRQFSNSRSEMNVSTLELGDSALYLCASSLDGGGRQETQYFGPGTRLLVL.

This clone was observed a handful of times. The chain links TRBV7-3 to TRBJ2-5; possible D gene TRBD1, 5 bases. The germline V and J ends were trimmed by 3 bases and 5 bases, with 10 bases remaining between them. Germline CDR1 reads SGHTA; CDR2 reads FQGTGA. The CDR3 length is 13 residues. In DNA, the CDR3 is TGTGCCAGCAGCTTTGGACAATCGGAGACCCAGTACTTC. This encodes CASSFGQSETQYF.

CDR3 amino acids: CASSSQGAADYEKLFF. The CDR3 DNA reads as TGTGCCAGCAGTTCACAGGGTGCCGCGGATTATGAAAAACTGTTTTTT. The V call is TRBV27, the J call TRBJ1-4, with D perhaps TRBD1 (6 bases). Trimming stripped 4 bases from V and 6 bases from J, with 18 bases between. Germline V gene sequence: CDR1 MNHEY, CDR2 SMNVEV (reference sequence). This CDR3 contains 16 residues.

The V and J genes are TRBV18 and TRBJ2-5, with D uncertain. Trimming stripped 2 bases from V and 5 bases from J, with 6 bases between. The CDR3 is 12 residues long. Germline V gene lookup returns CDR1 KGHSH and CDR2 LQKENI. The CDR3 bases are TGTGCCAGCTCACCAGGGCCGGAGACCCAGTACTTC. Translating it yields CASSPGPETQYF.

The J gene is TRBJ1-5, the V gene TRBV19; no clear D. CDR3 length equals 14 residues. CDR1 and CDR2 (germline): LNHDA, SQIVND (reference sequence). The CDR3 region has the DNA TGTGGTTCAGCTGGAGCCTATAGCAATCAGCCCCAGCATTTT. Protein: CGSAGAYSNQPQHF.

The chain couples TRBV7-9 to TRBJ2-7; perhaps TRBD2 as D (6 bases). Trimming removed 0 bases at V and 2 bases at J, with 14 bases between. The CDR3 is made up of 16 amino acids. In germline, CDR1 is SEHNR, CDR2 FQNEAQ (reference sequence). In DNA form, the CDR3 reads TGTGCCAGCAGCTTAGCGCTTCGGGGGACCACCTACGAGCAGTACTTC. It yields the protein CASSLALRGTTYEQYF.

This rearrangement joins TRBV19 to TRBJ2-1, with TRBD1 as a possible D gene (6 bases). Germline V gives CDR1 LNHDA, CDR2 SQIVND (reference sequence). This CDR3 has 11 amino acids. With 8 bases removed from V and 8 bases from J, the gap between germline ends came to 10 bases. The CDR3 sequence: CASGTGYEQFF. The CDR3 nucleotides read TGTGCCAGTGGCACAGGGTATGAGCAGTTCTTC. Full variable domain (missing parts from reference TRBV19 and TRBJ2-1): DGGITQSPKYLFRKEGQNVTLSCEQNLNHDAMYWYRQDPGQGLRLIYYSQIVNDFQKGDIAEGYSVSREKKESFPLTVTSAQKNPTAFYLCASGTGYEQFFGPGTRLTVL.

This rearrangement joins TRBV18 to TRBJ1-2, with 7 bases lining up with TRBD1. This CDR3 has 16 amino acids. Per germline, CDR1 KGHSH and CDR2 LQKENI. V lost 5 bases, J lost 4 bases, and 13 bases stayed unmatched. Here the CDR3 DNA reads TGTGCCAGCTCAGCCTTCGGACAGGAAACTACCTATGGCTACACCTTC. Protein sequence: CASSAFGQETTYGYTF. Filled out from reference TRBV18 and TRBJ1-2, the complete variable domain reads NAGVMQNPRHLVRRRGQEARLRCSPMKGHSHVYWYRQLPEEGLKFMVYLQKENIIDESGMPKERFSAEFPKEGPSILRIQQVVRGDSAAYFCASSAFGQETTYGYTFGSGTRLTVV.

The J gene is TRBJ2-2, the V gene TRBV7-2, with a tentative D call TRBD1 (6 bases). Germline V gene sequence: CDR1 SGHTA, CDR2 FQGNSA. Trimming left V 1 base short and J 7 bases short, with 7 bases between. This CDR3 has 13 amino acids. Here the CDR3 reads CASSLEGVGELFF. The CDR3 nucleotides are TGTGCCAGCAGCTTAGAGGGGGTCGGGGAGCTGTTTTTT. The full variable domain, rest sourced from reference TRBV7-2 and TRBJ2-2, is GAGVSQSPSNKVTEKGKDVELRCDPISGHTALYWYRQSLGQGLEFLIYFQGNSAPDKSGLPSDRFSAERTGGSVSTLTIQRTQQEDSAVYLCASSLEGVGELFFGEGSRLTVL.

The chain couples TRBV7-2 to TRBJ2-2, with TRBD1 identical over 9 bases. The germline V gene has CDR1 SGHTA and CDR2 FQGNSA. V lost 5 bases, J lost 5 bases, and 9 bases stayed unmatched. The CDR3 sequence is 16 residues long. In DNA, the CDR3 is TGTGCCAGCAGCGACCGGGACAGGGATGAGACCGGGGAGCTGTTTTTT. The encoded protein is CASSDRDRDETGELFF.

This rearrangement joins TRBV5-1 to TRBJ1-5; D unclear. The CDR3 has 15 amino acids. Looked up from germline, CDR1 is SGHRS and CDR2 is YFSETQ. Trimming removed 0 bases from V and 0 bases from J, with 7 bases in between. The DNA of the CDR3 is TGCGCCAGCAGCTTGGGAGCCGGTAGCAATCAGCCCCAGCATTTT. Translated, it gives CASSLGAGSNQPQHF.

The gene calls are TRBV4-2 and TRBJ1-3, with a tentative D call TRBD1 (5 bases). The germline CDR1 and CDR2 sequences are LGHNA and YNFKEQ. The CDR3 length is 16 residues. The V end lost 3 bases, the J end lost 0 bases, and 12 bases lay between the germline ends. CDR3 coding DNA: TGTGCCAGCAGCCACGACGACAGCAGCTCTGGAAACACCATATATTTT. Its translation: CASSHDDSSSGNTIYF.

The CDR3 nucleotides read TGTGCCAGTCTGCGGGACAGGGAAAGTTATGAGCAGTTCTTC. Protein sequence: CASLRDRESYEQFF. V usage is TRBV6-5 and J usage is TRBJ2-1, with 9 positions matching TRBD1. The length of the CDR3 is 14 residues. V lost 9 bases to trimming and J lost 8 bases; unmatched junction nucleotides: 11. From germline, CDR1 is MNHEY and CDR2 SVGAGI.

The CDR3 coding sequence is TGTGCCAGCAGTTTACGGGGGGGTGGAAACACCATATATTTT. Protein sequence: CASSLRGGGNTIYF. This chain joins TRBV27 and TRBJ1-3, with D possibly matching TRBD1 (5 bases). The V gene lost 2 bases and the J gene lost 3 bases, with 8 bases spanning the gap. Germline V gene data show CDR1 as MNHEY and CDR2 as SMNVEV (reference sequence). This CDR3 spans 14 amino acids.

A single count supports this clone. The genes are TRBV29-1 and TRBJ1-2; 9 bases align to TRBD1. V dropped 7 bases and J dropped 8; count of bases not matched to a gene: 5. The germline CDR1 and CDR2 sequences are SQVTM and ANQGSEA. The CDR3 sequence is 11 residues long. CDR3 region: CSEHRGQGYTF. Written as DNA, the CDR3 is TGCAGCGAGCACAGGGGGCAAGGCTACACCTTC. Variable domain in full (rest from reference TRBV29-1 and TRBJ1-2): SAVISQKPSRDICQRGTSLTIQCQVDSQVTMMFWYRQQPGQSLTLIATANQGSEATYESGFVIDKFPISRPNLTFSTLTVSNMSPEDSSIYLCSEHRGQGYTFGSGTRLTVV.